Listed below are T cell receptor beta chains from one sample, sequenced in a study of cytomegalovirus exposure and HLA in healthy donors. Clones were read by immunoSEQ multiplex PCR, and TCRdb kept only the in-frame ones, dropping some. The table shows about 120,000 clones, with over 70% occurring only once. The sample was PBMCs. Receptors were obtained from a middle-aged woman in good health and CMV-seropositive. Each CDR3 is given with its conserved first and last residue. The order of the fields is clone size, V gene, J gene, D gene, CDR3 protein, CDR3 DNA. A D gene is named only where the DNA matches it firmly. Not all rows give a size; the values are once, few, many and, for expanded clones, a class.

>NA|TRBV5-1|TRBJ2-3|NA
CASSLEPGLDTQYF
TGCGCCAGCAGCTTGGAACCGGGACTAGATACGCAGTATTTT
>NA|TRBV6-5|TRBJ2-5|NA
CASSYSSRGVVETQYF
TGTGCCAGCAGTTACTCTTCCAGGGGGGTAGTAGAGACCCAGTACTTC
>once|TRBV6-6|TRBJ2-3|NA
CASSYGPSTDTQYF
TGTGCCAGCAGTTACGGGCCTAGCACAGATACGCAGTATTTT
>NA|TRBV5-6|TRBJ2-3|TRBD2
CASSLAGRGDTQYF
TGTGCCAGCAGCTTGGCCGGGAGGGGAGATACGCAGTATTTT
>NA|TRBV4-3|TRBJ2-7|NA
CASSQDRGFGYEQYF
TGCGCCAGCAGCCAAGATAGGGGTTTCGGCTACGAGCAGTACTTC
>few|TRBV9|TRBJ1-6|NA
CASSVDYSPLHF
TGTGCCAGCAGCGTAGACTATTCACCCCTCCACTTT
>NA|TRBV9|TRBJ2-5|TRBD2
CASSAEGGGLAGETQYF
TGTGCCAGCAGCGCTGAGGGGGGGGGACTAGCGGGGGAGACCCAGTACTTC
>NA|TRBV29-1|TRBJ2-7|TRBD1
CSVVPDRVYEQYF
TGCAGCGTTGTTCCGGACAGGGTCTACGAGCAGTACTTC
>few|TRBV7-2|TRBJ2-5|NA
CASSLAPVQETQYF
TGTGCCAGCAGCTTAGCGCCAGTTCAAGAGACCCAGTACTTC
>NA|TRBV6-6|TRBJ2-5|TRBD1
CASRWTGPRAETQYF
TGTGCCAGCAGGTGGACAGGCCCCCGAGCAGAGACCCAGTACTTC
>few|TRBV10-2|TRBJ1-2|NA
CASSPFGANYGYTF
TGCGCCAGCAGCCCATTTGGGGCCAACTATGGCTACACCTTC
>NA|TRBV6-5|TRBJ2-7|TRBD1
CASSYQGAGYEQYF
TGTGCCAGCAGTTACCAGGGGGCGGGGTACGAGCAGTACTTC
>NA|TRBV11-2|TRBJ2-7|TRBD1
CASSRGTGDEQYF
TGTGCCAGCAGCCGTGGGACAGGGGACGAGCAGTACTTC
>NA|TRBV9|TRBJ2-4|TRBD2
CASSVSPGGGNIQYF
TGTGCCAGCAGCGTGAGTCCGGGAGGTGGAAACATTCAGTACTTC
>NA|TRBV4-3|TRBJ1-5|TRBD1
CASSQAQGDQPQHF
TGCGCCAGCAGCCAAGCTCAGGGGGATCAGCCCCAGCATTTT
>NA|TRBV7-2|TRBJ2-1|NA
CASSFTGLEEQFF
TGTGCCAGCAGCTTCACAGGGTTGGAGGAGCAGTTCTTC
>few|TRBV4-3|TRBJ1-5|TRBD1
CASSRPGQGADQPQHF
TGCGCCAGCAGCCGGCCGGGACAGGGGGCGGATCAGCCCCAGCATTTT
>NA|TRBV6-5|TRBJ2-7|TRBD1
CASSWGQGNYEQYF
TGTGCCAGCAGCTGGGGACAGGGTAATTACGAGCAGTACTTC
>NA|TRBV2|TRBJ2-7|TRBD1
CASKTGGYEQYF
TGTGCCAGCAAGACAGGGGGCTACGAGCAGTACTTC
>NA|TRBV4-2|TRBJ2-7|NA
CASSQVDSGSYEQYF
TGTGCCAGCAGCCAAGTTGACAGCGGGTCCTACGAGCAGTACTTC
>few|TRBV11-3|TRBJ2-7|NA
CASSPWAGIYEQYF
TGTGCCAGCAGCCCCTGGGCGGGAATCTACGAGCAGTACTTC
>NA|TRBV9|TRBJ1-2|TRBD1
CASSARTGDGYTF
TGTGCCAGCAGCGCCAGGACAGGGGACGGCTACACCTTC
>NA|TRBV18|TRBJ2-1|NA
CASSPRTGQTNEQFF
TGTGCCAGCTCACCAAGAACTGGGCAGACCAATGAGCAGTTCTTC
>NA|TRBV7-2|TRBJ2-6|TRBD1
CASSLYGQGYAGANVLTF
TGTGCCAGCAGCTTATATGGACAGGGCTATGCTGGGGCCAACGTCCTGACTTTC
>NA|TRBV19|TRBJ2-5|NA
CASKRGSGETQYF
TGTGCCAGTAAGAGGGGGTCGGGGGAGACCCAGTACTTC
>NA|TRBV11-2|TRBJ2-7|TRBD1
CASSFRDRGRDEQYF
TGTGCCAGCAGCTTTCGGGACAGGGGGCGAGACGAGCAGTACTTC
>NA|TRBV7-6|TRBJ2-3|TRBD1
CASSTRQGLFPDTQYF
TGTGCCAGCAGCACCCGACAGGGGCTCTTCCCAGATACGCAGTATTTT
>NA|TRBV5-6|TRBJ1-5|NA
CASSLGGGNQPQHF
TGTGCCAGCAGCTTAGGAGGAGGTAATCAGCCCCAGCATTTT
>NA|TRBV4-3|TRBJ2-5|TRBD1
CASSLLDRGEETQYF
TGCGCCAGCAGCCTGCTGGACAGGGGAGAAGAGACCCAGTACTTC
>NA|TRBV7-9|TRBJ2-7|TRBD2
CASSYSGSSYEQYF
TGTGCCAGCAGCTATAGCGGGAGCTCCTACGAGCAGTACTTC
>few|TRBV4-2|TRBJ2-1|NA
CASSQEVGDYNEQFF
TGTGCCAGCAGCCAAGAGGTCGGGGACTACAATGAGCAGTTCTTC
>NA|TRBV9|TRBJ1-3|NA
CASSVGTVPGNTIYF
TGTGCCAGCAGCGTAGGGACTGTACCTGGAAACACCATATATTTT
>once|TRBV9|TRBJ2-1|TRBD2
CASSPPATSASYNEQFF
TGTGCCAGCAGCCCCCCCGCTACTAGCGCTTCCTACAATGAGCAGTTCTTC
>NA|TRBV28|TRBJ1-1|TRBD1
CASSLQGARTEAFF
TGTGCCAGCAGTTTACAGGGGGCGAGAACTGAAGCTTTCTTT
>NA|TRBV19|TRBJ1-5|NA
CASSIPPLGGNQPQHF
TGTGCCAGTAGTATCCCGCCATTGGGAGGGAATCAGCCCCAGCATTTT
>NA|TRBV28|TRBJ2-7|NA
CASSLPPGTVVEQYF
TGTGCCAGCAGTTTACCCCCCGGTACAGTTGTAGAGCAGTACTTC
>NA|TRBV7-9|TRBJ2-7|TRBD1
CASSGGRDRYSYEQYF
TGTGCCAGCAGCGGCGGCCGGGACAGGTACTCCTACGAGCAGTACTTC
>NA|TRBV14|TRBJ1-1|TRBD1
CASSQAGGGSTEAFF
TGTGCCAGCAGCCAAGCAGGGGGCGGGAGCACTGAAGCTTTCTTT
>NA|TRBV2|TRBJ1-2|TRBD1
CASTPDRGNYGYTF
TGTGCCAGCACTCCCGACAGGGGCAACTATGGCTACACCTTC
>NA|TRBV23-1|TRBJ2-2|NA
CASSQVPLSLWNTGELFF
TGCGCCAGCAGTCAAGTGCCACTTTCTCTTTGGAACACCGGGGAGCTGTTTTTT
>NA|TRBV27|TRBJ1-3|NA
CASSLSAHTGNTIYF
TGTGCCAGCAGTTTATCAGCCCATACCGGAAACACCATATATTTT
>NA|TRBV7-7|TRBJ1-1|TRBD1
CASSPSGGLNTEAFF
TGTGCCAGCAGCCCCTCAGGGGGTTTGAACACTGAAGCTTTCTTT
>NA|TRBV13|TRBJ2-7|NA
CASSFHGYEQYF
TGTGCCAGCAGCTTTCACGGGTACGAGCAGTACTTC
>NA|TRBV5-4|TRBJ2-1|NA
CASSRQAGYNEQFF
TGTGCCAGCAGCCGGCAAGCGGGTTACAATGAGCAGTTCTTC
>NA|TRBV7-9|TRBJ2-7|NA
CASSFSHEQYF
TGTGCCAGCAGCTTCTCCCACGAGCAGTACTTC
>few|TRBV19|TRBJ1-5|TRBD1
CASSIRTGGGQPQHF
TGTGCCAGTAGTATAAGGACAGGGGGCGGTCAGCCCCAGCATTTT
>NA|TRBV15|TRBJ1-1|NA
CATSRGLGGNTEAFF
TGTGCCACCAGCAGAGGACTGGGGGGGAACACTGAAGCTTTCTTT
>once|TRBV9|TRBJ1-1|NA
CASSVSTANTEAFF
TGTGCCAGCAGCGTATCAACAGCGAACACTGAAGCTTTCTTT
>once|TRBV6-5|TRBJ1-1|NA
CASSYSGLPNTEAFF
TGTGCCAGCAGTTACTCCGGTCTGCCGAACACTGAAGCTTTCTTT
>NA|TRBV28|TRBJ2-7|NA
CASSNQAELSYEQYF
TGTGCCAGCAGTAACCAAGCGGAACTTTCCTACGAGCAGTACTTC
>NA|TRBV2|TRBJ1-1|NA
CATKLQGMNTEAFF
TGTGCCACTAAACTACAGGGAATGAACACTGAAGCTTTCTTT
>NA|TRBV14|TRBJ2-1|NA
CASSQGRPLRGNEQFF
TGTGCCAGCAGCCAAGGCCGGCCTCTACGGGGGAATGAGCAGTTCTTC
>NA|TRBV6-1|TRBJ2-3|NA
CASSEVKAGTDTQYF
TGTGCCAGCAGTGAAGTGAAAGCGGGCACAGATACGCAGTATTTT
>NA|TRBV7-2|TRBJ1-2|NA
CASSLRGRGYGYTF
TGTGCCAGCAGCTTAAGAGGGCGCGGCTATGGCTACACCTTC
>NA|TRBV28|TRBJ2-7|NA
CASSPRAYEQYF
TGTGCCAGCAGTCCCAGGGCCTACGAGCAGTACTTC
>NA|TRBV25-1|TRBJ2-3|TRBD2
CASSGVGRGTDTQYF
TGTGCCAGCAGTGGGGTGGGGAGGGGCACAGATACGCAGTATTTT
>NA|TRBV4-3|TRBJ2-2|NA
CASSQEPIVGELFF
TGCGCCAGCAGCCAAGAACCTATCGTCGGGGAGCTGTTTTTT
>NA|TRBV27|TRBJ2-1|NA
CASTANSNEQFF
TGTGCCAGCACCGCAAATAGCAATGAGCAGTTCTTC